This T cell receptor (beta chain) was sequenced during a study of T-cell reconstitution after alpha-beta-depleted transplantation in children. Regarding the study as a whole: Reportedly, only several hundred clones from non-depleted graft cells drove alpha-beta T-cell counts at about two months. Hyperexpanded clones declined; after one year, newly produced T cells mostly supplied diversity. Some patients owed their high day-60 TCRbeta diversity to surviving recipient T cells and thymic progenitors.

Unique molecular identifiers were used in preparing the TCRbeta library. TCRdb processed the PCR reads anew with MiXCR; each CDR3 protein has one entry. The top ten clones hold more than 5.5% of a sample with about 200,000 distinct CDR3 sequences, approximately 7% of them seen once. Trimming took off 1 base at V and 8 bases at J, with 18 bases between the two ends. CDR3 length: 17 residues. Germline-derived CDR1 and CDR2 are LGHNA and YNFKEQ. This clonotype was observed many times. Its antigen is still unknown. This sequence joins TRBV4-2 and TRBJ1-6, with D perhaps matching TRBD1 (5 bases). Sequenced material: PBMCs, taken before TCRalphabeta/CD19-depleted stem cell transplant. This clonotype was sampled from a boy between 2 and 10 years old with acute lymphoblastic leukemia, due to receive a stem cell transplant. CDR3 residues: CASSQGLSTELYSPLHF. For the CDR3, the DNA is TGTGCCAGCAGCCAAGGGCTGTCGACAGAGTTATATTCACCCCTCCACTTT.